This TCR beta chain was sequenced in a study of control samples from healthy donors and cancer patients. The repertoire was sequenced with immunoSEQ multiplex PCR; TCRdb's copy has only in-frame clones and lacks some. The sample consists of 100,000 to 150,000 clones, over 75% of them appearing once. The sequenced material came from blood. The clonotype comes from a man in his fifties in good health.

In nucleotides, the CDR3 is TGTGCCAGCAGCTTAGCTGAGGGAGGGGATCCCTCTGGAAACACCATATATTTT. Residues: CASSLAEGGDPSGNTIYF. The chain has TRBV11-3 and TRBJ1-3; D perhaps matches TRBD1 (5 bases). The V end lost 1 base, the J end lost 0 bases, and 16 bases lay between the germline ends. The CDR3 is 18 amino acids. Germline values: CDR1 SGHNT, CDR2 YENEEA.